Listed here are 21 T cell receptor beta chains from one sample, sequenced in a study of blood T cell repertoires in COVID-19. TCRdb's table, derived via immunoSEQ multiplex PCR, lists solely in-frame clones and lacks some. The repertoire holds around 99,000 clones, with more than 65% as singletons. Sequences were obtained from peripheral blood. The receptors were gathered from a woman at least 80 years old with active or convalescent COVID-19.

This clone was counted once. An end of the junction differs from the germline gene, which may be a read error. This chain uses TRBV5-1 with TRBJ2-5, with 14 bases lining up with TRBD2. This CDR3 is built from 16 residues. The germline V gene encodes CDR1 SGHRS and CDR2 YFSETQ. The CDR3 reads CASSLGLAGAEETQYF. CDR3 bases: TGTGCCAGCAGCTTGGGACTAGCGGGAGCTGAAGAGACCCAGTACTTC.

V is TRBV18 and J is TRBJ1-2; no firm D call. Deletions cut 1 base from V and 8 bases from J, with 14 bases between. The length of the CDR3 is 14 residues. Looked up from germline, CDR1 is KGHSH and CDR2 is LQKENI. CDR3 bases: TGTGCCAGCTCACCACTGCGGGCTTCGTGGGGCTACACCTTC. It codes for CASSPLRASWGYTF.

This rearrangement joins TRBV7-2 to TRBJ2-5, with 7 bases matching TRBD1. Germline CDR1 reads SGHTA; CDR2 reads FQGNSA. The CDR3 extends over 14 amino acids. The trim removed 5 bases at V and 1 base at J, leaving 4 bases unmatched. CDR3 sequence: CASSIGQAQETQYF. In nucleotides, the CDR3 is TGTGCCAGCAGCATAGGACAGGCCCAAGAGACCCAGTACTTC.

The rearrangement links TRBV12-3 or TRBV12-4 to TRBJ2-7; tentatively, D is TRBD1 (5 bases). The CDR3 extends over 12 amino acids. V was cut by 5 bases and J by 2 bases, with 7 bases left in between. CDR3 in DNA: TGTGCCAGCAGTACAGGACCCTACGAGCAGTACTTC. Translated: CASSTGPYEQYF.

CDR3 residues: CASKSIAGPGELFF. Here the CDR3 DNA reads TGTGCCAGCAAGTCGATAGCGGGCCCTGGGGAGCTGTTTTTT. The J gene is TRBJ2-2, the V gene TRBV7-3, with TRBD2 matching over 7 bases. Germline CDR1 SGHTA, CDR2 FQGTGA. Trimming took 7 bases from V and 8 from J; bases not matched to a gene: 10. The CDR3 sequence is 14 residues long.

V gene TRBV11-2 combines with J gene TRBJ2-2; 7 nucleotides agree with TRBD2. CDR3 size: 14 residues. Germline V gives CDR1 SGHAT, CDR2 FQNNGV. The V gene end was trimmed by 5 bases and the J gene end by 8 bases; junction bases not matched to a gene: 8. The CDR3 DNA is TGTGCCAGCAGCCAATCACGGGGGGAGGGGGAGCTGTTTTTT. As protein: CASSQSRGEGELFF.

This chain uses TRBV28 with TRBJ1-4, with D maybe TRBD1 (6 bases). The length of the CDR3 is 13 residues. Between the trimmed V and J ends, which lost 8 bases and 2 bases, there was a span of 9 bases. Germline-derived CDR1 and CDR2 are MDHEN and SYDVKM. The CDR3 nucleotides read TGTGCCAGCCTCAGGGGTACTAATGAAAAACTGTTTTTT. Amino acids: CASLRGTNEKLFF.

The CDR3 spells CASSRERGGGYNEQFF. CDR3 DNA: TGTGCCAGCAGCCGCGAACGGGGCGGGGGGTACAATGAGCAGTTCTTC. This chain joins TRBV5-5 and TRBJ2-1; 8 bases align to TRBD2. The junction had 10 bases not matched to a gene; V was cut back by 4 bases and J by 4 bases. CDR1 SGHKS and CDR2 YYEKEE come from the germline V gene (reference sequence). The CDR3 extends over 16 amino acids.

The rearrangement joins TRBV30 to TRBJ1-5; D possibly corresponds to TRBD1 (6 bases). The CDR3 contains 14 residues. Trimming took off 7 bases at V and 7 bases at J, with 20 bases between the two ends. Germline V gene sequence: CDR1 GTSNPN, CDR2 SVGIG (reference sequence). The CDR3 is CAFVLPGVAQPQHF. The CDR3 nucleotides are TGTGCCTTCGTCCTCCCAGGGGTGGCACAGCCCCAGCATTTT.

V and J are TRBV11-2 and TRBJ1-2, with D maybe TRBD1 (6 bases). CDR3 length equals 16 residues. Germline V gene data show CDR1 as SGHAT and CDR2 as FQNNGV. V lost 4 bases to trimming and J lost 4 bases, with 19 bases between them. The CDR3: CASSSLDRQLRYGYTF. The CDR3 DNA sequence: TGTGCCAGCAGCTCCCTAGACAGGCAGCTTCGCTATGGCTACACCTTC.

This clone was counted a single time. CDR3 region: CASSPGTSGIAGELFF. The CDR3 DNA reads as TGTGCCAGCAGCCCAGGGACTAGCGGGATTGCCGGGGAGCTGTTTTTT. The chain employs TRBV7-6 and TRBJ2-2, with 13 bases lining up with TRBD2. Trimming took 5 bases from V and 6 from J; bases not matched to a gene: 6. Germline CDR1 and CDR2: SGHVS and FNYEAQ. The CDR3 covers 16 residues.

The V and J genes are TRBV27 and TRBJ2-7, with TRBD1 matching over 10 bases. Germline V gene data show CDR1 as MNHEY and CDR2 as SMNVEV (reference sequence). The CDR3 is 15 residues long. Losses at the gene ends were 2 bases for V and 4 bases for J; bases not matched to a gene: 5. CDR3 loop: CASSLAGTGEYEQYF. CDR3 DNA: TGTGCCAGCAGTTTAGCTGGGACAGGGGAGTACGAGCAGTACTTC.

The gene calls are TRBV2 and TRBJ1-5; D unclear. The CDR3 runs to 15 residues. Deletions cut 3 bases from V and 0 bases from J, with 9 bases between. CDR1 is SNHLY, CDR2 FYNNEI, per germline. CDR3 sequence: CASSDQTYSNQPQHF. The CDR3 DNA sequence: TGTGCCAGCAGTGATCAGACTTATAGCAATCAGCCCCAGCATTTT.

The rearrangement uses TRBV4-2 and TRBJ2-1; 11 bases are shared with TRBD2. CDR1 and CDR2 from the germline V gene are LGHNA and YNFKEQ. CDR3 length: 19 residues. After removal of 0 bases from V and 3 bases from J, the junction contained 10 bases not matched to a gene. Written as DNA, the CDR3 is TGTGCCAGCAGCCAAGATGTAGCGGGAGGGCCGAGAGGCTACAATGAGCAGTTCTTC. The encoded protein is CASSQDVAGGPRGYNEQFF.

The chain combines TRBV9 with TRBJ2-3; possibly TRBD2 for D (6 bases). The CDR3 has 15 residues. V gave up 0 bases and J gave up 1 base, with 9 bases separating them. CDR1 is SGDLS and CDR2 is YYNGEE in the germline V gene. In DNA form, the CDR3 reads TGTGCCAGCAGCGTAGATCAGCGGGGCACAGATACGCAGTATTTT. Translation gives CASSVDQRGTDTQYF.

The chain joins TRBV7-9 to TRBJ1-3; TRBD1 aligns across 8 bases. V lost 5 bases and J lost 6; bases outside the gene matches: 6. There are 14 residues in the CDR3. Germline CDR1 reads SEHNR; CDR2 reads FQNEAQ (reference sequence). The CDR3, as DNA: TGTGCCAGCAGCCCGTGGGACAGGAAAAACACCATATATTTT. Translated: CASSPWDRKNTIYF.

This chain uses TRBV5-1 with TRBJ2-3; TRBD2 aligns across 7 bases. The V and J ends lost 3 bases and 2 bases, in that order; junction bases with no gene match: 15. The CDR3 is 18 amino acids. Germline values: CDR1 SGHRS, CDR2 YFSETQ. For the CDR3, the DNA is TGCGCCAGCAGCTCCGAGGGAGCCGGGACTACTTCCACAGATACGCAGTATTTT. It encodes CASSSEGAGTTSTDTQYF.

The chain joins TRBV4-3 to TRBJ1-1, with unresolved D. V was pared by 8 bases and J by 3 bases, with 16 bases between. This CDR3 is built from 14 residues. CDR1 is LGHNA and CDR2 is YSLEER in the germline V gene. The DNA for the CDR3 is TGCGCCAGCCGGATTACCTACAGAGACACTGAAGCTTTCTTT. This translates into CASRITYRDTEAFF.

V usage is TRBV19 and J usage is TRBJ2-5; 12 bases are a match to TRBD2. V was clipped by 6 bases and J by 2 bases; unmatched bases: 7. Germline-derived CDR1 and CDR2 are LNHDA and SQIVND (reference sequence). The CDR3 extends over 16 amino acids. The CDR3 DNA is TGTGCCAGTAGCCTCCGGACTAGCGGGAATCAAGAGACCCAGTACTTC. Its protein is CASSLRTSGNQETQYF.

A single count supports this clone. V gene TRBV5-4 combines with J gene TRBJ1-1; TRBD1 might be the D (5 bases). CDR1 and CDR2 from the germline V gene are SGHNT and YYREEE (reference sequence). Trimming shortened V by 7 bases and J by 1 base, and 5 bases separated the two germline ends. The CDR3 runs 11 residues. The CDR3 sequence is CASGANTEAFF. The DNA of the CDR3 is TGTGCCAGCGGGGCGAACACTGAAGCTTTCTTT.

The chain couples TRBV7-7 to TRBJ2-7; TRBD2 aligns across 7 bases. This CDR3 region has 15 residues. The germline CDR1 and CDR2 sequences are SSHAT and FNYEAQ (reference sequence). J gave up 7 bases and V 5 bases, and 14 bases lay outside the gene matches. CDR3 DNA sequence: TGTGCCAGCAGCCCCTCTGGGCTCCCGCGGGGGGAGCAGTACTTC. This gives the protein CASSPSGLPRGEQYF.